Only one count was recorded for the clone carrying this T cell receptor (beta chain). This record belongs to a study of blood T cell repertoires in COVID-19. On the study more broadly: Both acute and convalescent COVID-19 samples were obtained from the United States, Italy and Spain. From T cells, B-cell-depleted T cells, or PBMCs came the material, which was cDNA or gDNA.

In the authors' workflow: Reference gene primer amplification gave estimated nucleated cell counts. Clones were sequenced by immunoSEQ multiplex PCR, and TCRdb holds only the in-frame ones, with some missing. V, J and clone size are those of that table, while D and trimming were read from the DNA. The sample carries about 240,000 clones, 82% recorded once. Source material: peripheral blood. The TCR comes from a woman aged 55-70 years with active or convalescent COVID-19.

In DNA, the CDR3 is TGTGCCAGCACTGGGACTCCGAGCTCCTACGAGCAGTACTTC. It translates to CASTGTPSSYEQYF. This chain links TRBV2 with TRBJ2-7; D is possibly TRBD2 (6 bases). This CDR3 spans 14 amino acids. Germline V lookup: CDR1 SNHLY, CDR2 FYNNEI. Trimming cost V 7 bases and J 0 bases, with 13 bases left between them.